The source of this T cell receptor beta chain is a study of T-cell reconstitution after alpha-beta-depleted transplantation in children (dated by TCRdb to the mid-2010s). Broadly, across the study: Using TCR repertoire profiling, the study quantitatively followed how T-cell immune reconstitution unfolded in children after TCRalphabeta/CD19-depleted allogeneic hematopoietic cell transplantation. Points the paper makes about the study in general: Apparently early alphabetaT-cell count recovery about two months after transplant reportedly relied on only several hundred rapidly expanded clones derived from non-depleted graft cells. Over the following months the frequencies of hyperexpanded clones went down, and after one year T-cell counts and TCRbeta diversity were mostly credited to newly produced T cells. In some patients, the high TCRbeta diversity seen at day 60 was put down to recipient T cells and intrathymic progenitors that had survived conditioning.

The receptor library was made with PCR. TCRdb lists the instrument as Illumina HiSeq 2500. Molecular barcoding was employed in the preparation of TCR libraries, with unique molecular identifiers being used to normalize TCRbeta repertoire quantification. Starting from the raw public reads, TCRdb applied fastp trimming at Q25, assembled clones with MiXCR and retained in-frame beta chains. Identical CDR3 protein sequences are pooled into one entry, listed with their most common genes and DNA. This sample holds tens of thousands of distinct CDR3 sequences; roughly 5.2% were observed only once. The ten largest clonotypes hold 18% of the sample. This clonotype was counted many times. Its cognate antigen has yet to be identified. The sample holds no much larger clone one base away, and base qualities are not on file. In light of the paper, this sample's treatment or condition label describes: allogeneic hematopoietic cell transplantation with graft depleted of TCRalphabeta T cells and CD19 B cells. TCRalphabeta/CD19-depleted allogeneic hematopoietic cell grafts were given to the transplant recipients, all of whom were children.

The trim is 6 bases for V and 2 bases for J, with a gap of 19 bases between the germline ends. CDR1 and CDR2 are drawn from the germline V gene: MNHNS, SASEGT. The CDR3 starts with the cysteine, ends with the phenylalanine, and has 16 residues. Solely the CDR3 DNA is kept, with 48 bases framed from the first base. The chain is assembled from TRBV6-1 and TRBJ2-5; the D gene assignment is ambiguous. The source of this sequence is a boy under three years old who had a stem cell transplant for acute myeloid leukemia, so the T cells may come from the graft donor. The source material was PBMCs, mostly from graft donor cells, sampled 180 days after TCRalphabeta/CD19-depleted stem cell transplant. DNA sequence: TGTGCCAGCAGACGCACCCAATGGGGTACGCAAGAGACCCAGTACTTC. This yields the protein CASRRTQWGTQETQYF.